The T cell receptor beta chain under discussion was sequenced for a study of control samples from healthy donors and cancer patients. Sequencing used immunoSEQ multiplex PCR; TCRdb keeps in-frame clones, though not all of them. This sample has some 170,000 clones, with around 94% found just once. The CDR3 runs 15 residues. Looked up from germline, CDR1 is MNHEY and CDR2 is SVGAGI. Losses at the gene ends were 8 bases for V and 6 bases for J; bases not matched to a gene: 5. The rearrangement links TRBV6-5 to TRBJ2-3; 16 bases are shared with TRBD2. The specimen sequenced was PBMCs. The receptor comes from a man in his sixties with colorectal cancer. The CDR3 region has the DNA TGTGCCAGCTTTGGGACTAGCGGGGGGGCCGATACGCAGTATTTT. It encodes CASFGTSGGADTQYF.